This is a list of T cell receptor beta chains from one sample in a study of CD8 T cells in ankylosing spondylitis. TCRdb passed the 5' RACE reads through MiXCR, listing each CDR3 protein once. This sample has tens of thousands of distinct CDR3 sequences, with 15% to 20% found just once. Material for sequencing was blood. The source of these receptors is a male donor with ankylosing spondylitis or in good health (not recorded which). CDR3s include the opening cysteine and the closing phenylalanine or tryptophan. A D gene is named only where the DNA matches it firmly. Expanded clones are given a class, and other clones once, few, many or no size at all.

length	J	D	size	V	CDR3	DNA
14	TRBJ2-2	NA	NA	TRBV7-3	CASSLDGGPGELFF	TGTGCCAGCAGCTTAGATGGGGGCCCCGGGGAGCTGTTTTTT
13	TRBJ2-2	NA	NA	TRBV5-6	CASRPFGTGELFF	TGTGCCAGCAGGCCTTTTGGAACGGGGGAGCTGTTTTTT
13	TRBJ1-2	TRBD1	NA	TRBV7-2	CASSPRTGVGYTF	TGTGCCAGCAGCCCCCGGACAGGGGTCGGCTACACCTTC
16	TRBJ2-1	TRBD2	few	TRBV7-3	CASSRLARSSYNEQFF	TGTGCCAGCAGCCGACTAGCGCGGAGCTCCTACAATGAGCAGTTCTTC
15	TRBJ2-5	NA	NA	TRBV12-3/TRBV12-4	CASSLTALPSGTQYF	TGTGCCAGCAGTTTAACAGCGCTCCCCTCAGGGACCCAGTACTTC
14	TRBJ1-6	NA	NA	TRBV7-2	CASSSGQRISPLHF	TGTGCCAGCAGCTCTGGACAGCGCATTTCACCCCTCCACTTT
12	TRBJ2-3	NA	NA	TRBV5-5	CASSLPTSTQYF	TGTGCCAGCAGTCTACCGACGTCTACGCAGTATTTT
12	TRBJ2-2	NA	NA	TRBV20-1	CSAREGTGELFF	TGCAGTGCTAGGGAGGGGACCGGGGAGCTGTTTTTT
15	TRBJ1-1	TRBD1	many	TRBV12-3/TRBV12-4	CASSRRQGGGTEAFF	TGTGCCAGCAGTCGAAGACAGGGGGGCGGCACTGAAGCTTTCTTT
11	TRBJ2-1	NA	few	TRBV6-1	CASREYNEQFF	TGTGCCAGCAGGGAATACAATGAGCAGTTCTTC
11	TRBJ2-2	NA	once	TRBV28	CASRRRWELFF	TGTGCCAGCAGGCGTCGATGGGAGCTGTTTTTT
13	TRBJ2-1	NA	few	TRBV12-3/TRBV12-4	CASSARTRNEQFF	TGTGCCAGCAGTGCAAGGACCAGGAATGAGCAGTTCTTC
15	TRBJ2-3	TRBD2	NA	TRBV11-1	CASSVTSGSADTQYF	TGTGCCAGCAGCGTCACTAGCGGGAGCGCAGATACGCAGTATTTT
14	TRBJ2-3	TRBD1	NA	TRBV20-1	CSAFAGGNTDTQYF	TGCAGTGCTTTCGCAGGGGGTAACACAGATACGCAGTATTTT
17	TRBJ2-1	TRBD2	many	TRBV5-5	CASTPIQGTSGNNEQFF	TGTGCCAGCACCCCAATACAAGGGACTAGCGGAAACAATGAGCAGTTCTTC
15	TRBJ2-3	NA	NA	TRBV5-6	CASSLMVGITDTQYF	TGTGCCAGCAGCTTGATGGTGGGCATCACAGATACGCAGTATTTT
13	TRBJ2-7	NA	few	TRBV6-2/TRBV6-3	CASRDLGSYEQYF	TGTGCCAGCAGAGACCTCGGATCCTACGAGCAGTACTTC
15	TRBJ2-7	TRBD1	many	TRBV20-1	CSARDADRGSDEQYF	TGCAGTGCTAGAGATGCCGACAGGGGGTCTGACGAGCAGTACTTC
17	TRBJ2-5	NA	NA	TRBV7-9	CASSSPHWQGPKETQYF	TGTGCCAGCAGCTCCCCTCATTGGCAGGGACCTAAAGAGACCCAGTACTTC
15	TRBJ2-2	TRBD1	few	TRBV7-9	CASSPGTGNTGELFF	TGTGCCAGCAGCCCCGGGACAGGGAACACCGGGGAGCTGTTTTTT
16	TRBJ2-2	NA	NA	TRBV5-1	CASSLESTANTGELFF	TGCGCCAGCAGCTTGGAGTCGACAGCGAACACCGGGGAGCTGTTTTTT
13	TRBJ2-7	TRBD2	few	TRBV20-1	CSALAGSSYEQYF	TGCAGTGCCCTAGCGGGGAGCTCCTACGAGCAGTACTTC
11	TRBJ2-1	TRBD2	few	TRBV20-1	CSARASGEQFF	TGCAGTGCTAGAGCTAGCGGTGAGCAGTTCTTC
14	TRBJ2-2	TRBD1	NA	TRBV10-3	CATGQGANTGELFF	TGTGCCACAGGACAGGGGGCGAACACCGGGGAGCTGTTTTTT
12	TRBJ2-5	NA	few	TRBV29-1	CSVEQGMETQYF	TGCAGCGTTGAACAGGGGATGGAGACCCAGTACTTC
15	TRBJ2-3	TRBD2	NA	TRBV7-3	CASSQGLAATDTQYF	TGTGCCAGCAGCCAAGGACTAGCAGCAACAGATACGCAGTATTTT
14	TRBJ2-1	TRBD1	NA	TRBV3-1	CASSQAGGHNEQFF	TGTGCCAGCAGCCAAGCAGGGGGCCACAATGAGCAGTTCTTC
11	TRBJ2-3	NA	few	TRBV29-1	CSAGIADTQYF	TGCAGCGCCGGGATAGCAGATACGCAGTATTTT
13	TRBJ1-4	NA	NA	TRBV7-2	CASSLGEREKLFF	TGTGCCAGCAGCTTAGGGGAAAGGGAAAAACTGTTTTTT
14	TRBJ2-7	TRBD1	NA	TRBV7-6	CASSWDRGPYEQYF	TGTGCCAGCAGCTGGGACAGGGGCCCCTACGAGCAGTACTTC
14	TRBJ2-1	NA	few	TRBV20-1	CSAWRQLSYNEQFF	TGCAGTGCTTGGCGACAGCTATCCTACAATGAGCAGTTCTTC
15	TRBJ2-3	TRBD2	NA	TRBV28	CASREGGGNTDTQYF	TGTGCCAGCAGGGAAGGCGGGGGGAACACAGATACGCAGTATTTT
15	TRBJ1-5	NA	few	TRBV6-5	CASSYSSAKNQPQHF	TGTGCCAGCAGTTACTCTTCTGCCAAGAATCAGCCCCAGCATTTT
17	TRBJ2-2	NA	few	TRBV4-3	CASSQRGRDGDTGELFF	TGCGCCAGCAGCCAGAGGGGACGGGACGGTGACACCGGGGAGCTGTTTTTT
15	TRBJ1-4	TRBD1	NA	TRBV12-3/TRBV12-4	CASSPTQGTVEKLFF	TGTGCCAGCAGCCCCACACAGGGGACGGTCGAAAAACTGTTTTTT
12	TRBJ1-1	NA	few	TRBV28	CASRSPDTEAFF	TGTGCCAGCAGGTCGCCGGACACTGAAGCTTTCTTT
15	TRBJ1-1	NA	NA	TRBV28	CASSLSGTGWTEAFF	TGTGCCAGCAGTCTCTCTGGAACAGGGTGGACTGAAGCTTTCTTT